This T cell receptor (beta chain) was sequenced during a study of cytomegalovirus exposure and HLA in healthy donors. About the research overall: The early release's HLA-typed donors yielded roughly 85 million unique TCRs. Of the donors genotyped, approximately 430 in all, around 77% fell in the Caucasian-associated ancestry cluster.

Though nominally healthy at sampling, donors likely had unrecorded immune exposures. On this clone: Its matching antigen is unknown.

The PCR employed 60 Vbeta primers together with 13 Jbeta primers. Method: immunoSEQ multiplex PCR; TCRdb's copy keeps in-frame clones and lacks some. The profile covers 130,000 to 150,000 clones, with 55% to 85% appearing a single time and approximately 2.1% taken by the ten largest. CDR3 size: 12 residues. Germline values: CDR1 SGHDT, CDR2 YYEEEE. With 4 bases removed from V and 15 bases from J, the gap between germline ends came to 17 bases. Points from the study as a whole: Later analysis demonstrated an association between a missense DCLRE1C variant and TCR beta V- and J-gene trimming.

Sequenced: PBMCs. The chain links TRBV5-6 to TRBJ2-1, with D uncertain. This TCR came from a man aged 35-49 years in good health and CMV-seronegative. CDR3 residues: CASSERLEAPFF. The CDR3 nucleotides are TGTGCCAGCAGCGAGAGACTCGAAGCGCCGTTCTTC. Complete variable domain (other parts from reference TRBV5-6 and TRBJ2-1): DAGVTQSPTHLIKTRGQQVTLRCSPKSGHDTVSWYQQALGQGPQFIFQYYEEEERQRGNFPDRFSGHQFPNYSSELNVNALLLGDSALYLCASSERLEAPFFGPGTRLTVL.